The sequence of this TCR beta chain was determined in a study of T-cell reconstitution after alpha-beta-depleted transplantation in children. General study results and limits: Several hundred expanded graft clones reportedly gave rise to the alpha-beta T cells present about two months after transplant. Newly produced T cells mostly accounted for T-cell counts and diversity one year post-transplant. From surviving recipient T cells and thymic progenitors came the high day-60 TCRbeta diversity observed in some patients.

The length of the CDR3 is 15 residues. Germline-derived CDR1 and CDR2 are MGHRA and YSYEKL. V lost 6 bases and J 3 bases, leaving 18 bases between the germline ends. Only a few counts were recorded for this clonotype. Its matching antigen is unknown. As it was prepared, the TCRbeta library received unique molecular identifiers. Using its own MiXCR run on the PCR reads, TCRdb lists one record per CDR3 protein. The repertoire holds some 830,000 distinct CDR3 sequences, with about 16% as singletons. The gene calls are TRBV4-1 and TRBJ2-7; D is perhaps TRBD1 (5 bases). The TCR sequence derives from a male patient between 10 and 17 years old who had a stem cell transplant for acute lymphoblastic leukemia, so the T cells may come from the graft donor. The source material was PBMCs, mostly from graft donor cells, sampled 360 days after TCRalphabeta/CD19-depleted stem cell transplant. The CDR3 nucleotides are TGCGCCAGCAGACCCAAGGGGCCGCCGGTCTACGAGCAGTACTTC. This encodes CASRPKGPPVYEQYF.